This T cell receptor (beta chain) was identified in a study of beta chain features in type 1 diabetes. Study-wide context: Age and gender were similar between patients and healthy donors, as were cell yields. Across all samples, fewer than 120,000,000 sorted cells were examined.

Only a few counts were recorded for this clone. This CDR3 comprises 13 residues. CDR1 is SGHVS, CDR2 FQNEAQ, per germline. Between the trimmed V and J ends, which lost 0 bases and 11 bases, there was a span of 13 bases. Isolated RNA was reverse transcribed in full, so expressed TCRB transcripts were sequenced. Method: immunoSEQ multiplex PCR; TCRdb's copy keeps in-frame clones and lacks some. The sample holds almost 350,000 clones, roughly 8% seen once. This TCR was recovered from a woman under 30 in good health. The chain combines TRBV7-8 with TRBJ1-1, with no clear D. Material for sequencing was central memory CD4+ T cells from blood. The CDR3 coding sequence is TGTGCCAGCAGCTTAGCCGCCGGTGGGGTTGCTTTCTTT. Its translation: CASSLAAGGVAFF.